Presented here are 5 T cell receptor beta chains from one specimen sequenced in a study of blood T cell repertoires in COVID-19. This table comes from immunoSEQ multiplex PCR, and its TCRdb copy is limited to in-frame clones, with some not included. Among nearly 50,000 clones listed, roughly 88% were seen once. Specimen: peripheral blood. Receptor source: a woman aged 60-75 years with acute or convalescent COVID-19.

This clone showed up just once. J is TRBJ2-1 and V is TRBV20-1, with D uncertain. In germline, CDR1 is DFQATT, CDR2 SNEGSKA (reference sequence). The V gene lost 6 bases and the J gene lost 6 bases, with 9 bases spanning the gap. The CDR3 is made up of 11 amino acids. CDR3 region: CSAKASNEQFF. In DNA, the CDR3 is TGCAGTGCAAAGGCTAGCAATGAGCAGTTCTTC.

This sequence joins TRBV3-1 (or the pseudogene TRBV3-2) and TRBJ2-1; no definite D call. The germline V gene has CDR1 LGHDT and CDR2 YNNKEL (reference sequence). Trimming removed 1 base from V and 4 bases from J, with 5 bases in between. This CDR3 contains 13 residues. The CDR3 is CASSQGQYNEQFF. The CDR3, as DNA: TGTGCCAGCAGCCAAGGACAATACAATGAGCAGTTCTTC.

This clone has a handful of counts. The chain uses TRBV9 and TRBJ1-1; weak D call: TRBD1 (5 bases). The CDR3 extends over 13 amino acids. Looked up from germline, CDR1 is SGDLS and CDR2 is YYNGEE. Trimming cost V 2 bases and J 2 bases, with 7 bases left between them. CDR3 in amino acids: CASSVTANTEAFF. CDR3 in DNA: TGTGCCAGCAGCGTGACAGCTAACACTGAAGCTTTCTTT.

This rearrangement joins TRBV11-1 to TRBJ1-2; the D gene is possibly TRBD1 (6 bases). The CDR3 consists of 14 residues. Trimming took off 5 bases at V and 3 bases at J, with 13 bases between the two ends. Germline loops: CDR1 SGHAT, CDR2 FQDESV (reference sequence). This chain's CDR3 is CASSEEAGDYGYTF. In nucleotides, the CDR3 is TGTGCCAGCAGCGAGGAAGCAGGGGACTATGGCTACACCTTC.

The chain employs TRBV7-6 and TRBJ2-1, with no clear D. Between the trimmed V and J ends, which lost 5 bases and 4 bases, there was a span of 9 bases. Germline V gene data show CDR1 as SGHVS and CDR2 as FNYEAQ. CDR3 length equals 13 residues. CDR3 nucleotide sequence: TGTGCCAGCAGCCTTCTCCGGTACAATGAGCAGTTCTTC. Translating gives CASSLLRYNEQFF. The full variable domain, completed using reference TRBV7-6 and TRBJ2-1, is GAGVSQSPRYKVTKRGQDVALRCDPISGHVSLYWYRQALGQGPEFLTYFNYEAQQDKSGLPNDRFSAERPEGSISTLTIQRTEQRDSAMYRCASSLLRYNEQFFGPGTRLTVL.